The 2 T cell receptor beta chains below all came from one sample that was sequenced in a study of T cell repertoires in cytomegalovirus infection. Their cognate antigens are unknown. Via MiXCR, TCRdb re-called the reads, giving one row per CDR3 protein. The sample records under 350,000 distinct CDR3 sequences, under 25% being singletons. The material sequenced was cultured PBMCs, taken from culture after CMV antigen stimulation. These receptors were obtained from a human donor in good health (CMV status not recorded). Some clones in this sample may be carry-over from other donors' samples.

The rearrangement links TRBV5-6 to TRBJ2-3; possibly TRBD1 for D (6 bases). With 0 bases removed from V and 2 bases from J, the gap between germline ends came to 10 bases. From germline, CDR1 is SGHDT and CDR2 YYEEEE. The CDR3 covers 15 residues. This CDR3 is CASSLGQVHTDTQYF. The CDR3 coding sequence is TGTGCCAGCAGCTTGGGACAGGTCCACACAGATACGCAGTATTTT.

The chain links TRBV3-1 to TRBJ2-6; a possible D gene is TRBD2 (6 bases). V shed 1 base and J shed 1 base, with 8 bases lying between them. Germline V lookup: CDR1 LGHDT, CDR2 YNNKEL (reference sequence). The CDR3 loop spans 16 amino acids. Here the CDR3 DNA reads TGTGCCAGCAGCCAAGGCGGGGTATCTGGGGCCAACGTCCTGACTTTC. It translates to CASSQGGVSGANVLTF.